These T cell receptor beta chains were read from a single sample in a study of technical replicates of blood from a few donors. Assay: immunoSEQ multiplex PCR; the TCRdb copy retains only in-frame clones and omits some. The repertoire holds tens of thousands of clones, with 94% as singletons. Source material: T cells isolated from PBMCs. These receptors were taken from a human donor in good health. The CDR3 runs from the conserved cysteine through the conserved F or W. The D gene is left open where the match is weak. Size tells how often a clone was seen (once, few, many) or the class of an expanded clone, and some rows leave it out.

V: TRBV4-2; D: TRBD2; size: -; J: TRBJ2-1; CDR3: CASSPIAGSYNEQFF; DNA: TGTGCCAGCAGCCCGATAGCGGGGTCCTACAATGAGCAGTTCTTC
V: TRBV21-1; D: -; size: -; J: TRBJ2-7; CDR3: CASKPSGSYEQYF; DNA: TGTGCCAGCAAGCCTAGCGGATCCTACGAGCAGTACTTC
V: TRBV25-1; D: -; size: -; J: TRBJ2-1; CDR3: CASSELGGNEQFF; DNA: TGTGCCAGCAGTGAATTGGGGGGAAATGAGCAGTTCTTC
V: TRBV30; D: -; size: once; J: TRBJ2-5; CDR3: CAWSVQNQETQYF; DNA: TGTGCCTGGAGTGTCCAGAACCAAGAGACCCAGTACTTC
V: TRBV28; D: TRBD1; size: once; J: TRBJ2-3; CDR3: CASSLFRGTGGDTQYF; DNA: TGTGCCAGCAGTTTATTCCGCGGGACAGGGGGGGATACGCAGTATTTT
V: TRBV7-9; D: -; size: -; J: TRBJ1-2; CDR3: CASSERGTDYGYTF; DNA: TGTGCCAGCAGCGAGCGCGGGACGGACTATGGCTACACCTTC
V: TRBV5-1; D: -; size: -; J: TRBJ2-5; CDR3: CASSPGLGGETQYF; DNA: TGCGCCAGCAGCCCCGGCCTCGGGGGAGAGACCCAGTACTTC
V: TRBV5-1; D: -; size: -; J: TRBJ2-2; CDR3: CASSWRASGSGELFF; DNA: TGCGCCAGCAGTTGGCGGGCTTCGGGTTCCGGGGAGCTGTTTTTT
V: TRBV29-1; D: TRBD1; size: -; J: TRBJ1-2; CDR3: CSVEVLATGGFGYTF; DNA: TGCAGCGTTGAGGTACTTGCTACAGGGGGCTTTGGCTACACCTTC
V: TRBV6-5; D: -; size: -; J: TRBJ2-7; CDR3: CASSYSYQGDFYEQYF; DNA: TGTGCCAGCAGTTACTCTTATCAGGGGGACTTCTACGAGCAGTACTTC
V: TRBV7-7; D: TRBD2; size: -; J: TRBJ2-7; CDR3: CASSLAGSEGLEGVEQYF; DNA: TGTGCCAGCAGCTTAGCAGGGAGTGAGGGACTAGAGGGTGTCGAGCAGTACTTC
V: TRBV27; D: -; size: -; J: TRBJ2-3; CDR3: CASRGGSTDTQYF; DNA: TGTGCCAGCAGGGGGGGTAGCACAGATACGCAGTATTTT
V: TRBV13; D: TRBD1; size: -; J: TRBJ2-2; CDR3: CASSSGQGRTGELFF; DNA: TGTGCCAGCAGCTCAGGACAGGGACGAACCGGGGAGCTGTTTTTT
V: TRBV6-1; D: TRBD2; size: -; J: TRBJ2-1; CDR3: CASRVTGGTFNEQFF; DNA: TGTGCCAGCAGGGTGACGGGGGGGACCTTCAATGAGCAGTTCTTC
V: TRBV4-1; D: -; size: -; J: TRBJ1-3; CDR3: CASSQGSRGNTIYF; DNA: TGCGCCAGCAGCCAAGGGTCCAGGGGAAACACCATATATTTT
V: TRBV27; D: -; size: -; J: TRBJ1-5; CDR3: CASSSQTGSNQPQHF; DNA: TGTGCCAGCAGTTCCCAAACGGGGAGCAATCAGCCCCAGCATTTT
V: TRBV5-1; D: -; size: -; J: TRBJ2-3; CDR3: CASSQVSGTSTDTQYF; DNA: TGCGCCAGCAGCCAAGTAAGCGGTACGAGCACAGATACGCAGTATTTT
V: TRBV25-1; D: TRBD2; size: -; J: TRBJ2-1; CDR3: CASSRGGLAGVVGEQFF; DNA: TGTGCCAGCAGCCGAGGAGGACTAGCGGGAGTAGTGGGGGAGCAGTTCTTC
V: TRBV29-1; D: -; size: -; J: TRBJ2-3; CDR3: CSFKEDSDSAYWGSTQYF; DNA: TGCAGCTTCAAGGAGGATTCGGACTCGGCGTACTGGGGTAGTACGCAGTATTTT
V: TRBV5-1; D: -; size: once; J: TRBJ2-1; CDR3: CASSMTRGVNNEQFF; DNA: TGCGCCAGCAGCATGACTAGAGGGGTGAACAATGAGCAGTTCTTC
V: TRBV19; D: -; size: -; J: TRBJ1-3; CDR3: CASSIVQGETTIYF; DNA: TGTGCCAGTAGTATCGTCCAGGGCGAAACAACCATATATTTT
V: TRBV27; D: -; size: -; J: TRBJ2-7; CDR3: CASSLESKYEQYF; DNA: TGTGCCAGCAGTTTGGAGTCCAAATACGAGCAGTACTTC
V: TRBV6-5; D: -; size: -; J: TRBJ1-2; CDR3: CATLRGRGYTF; DNA: TGTGCCACCCTCCGAGGCCGTGGCTACACCTTC
V: TRBV29-1; D: -; size: -; J: TRBJ1-2; CDR3: CSVELRGGYTF; DNA: TGCAGCGTAGAGCTGCGCGGTGGCTACACCTTC
V: TRBV29-1; D: TRBD1; size: -; J: TRBJ2-1; CDR3: CSVLRDRASYNEQFF; DNA: TGCAGCGTTCTCAGGGACAGGGCCTCCTACAATGAGCAGTTCTTC
V: TRBV7-2; D: -; size: -; J: TRBJ1-1; CDR3: CASSLIGVPARAFF; DNA: TGTGCCAGCAGCTTAATCGGGGTTCCTGCTCGGGCTTTCTTT
V: TRBV30; D: -; size: -; J: TRBJ1-1; CDR3: CAWTPSPRTEAFF; DNA: TGTGCCTGGACGCCCAGTCCGAGGACTGAAGCTTTCTTT
V: TRBV2; D: -; size: -; J: TRBJ1-2; CDR3: CASREEPNYGYTF; DNA: TGTGCCAGCCGAGAGGAACCCAACTATGGCTACACCTTC
V: TRBV11-3; D: -; size: -; J: TRBJ2-7; CDR3: CASSSTGNYEQYF; DNA: TGTGCCAGCAGCTCCACAGGGAACTACGAGCAGTACTTC
V: TRBV30; D: -; size: -; J: TRBJ2-1; CDR3: CASTNTGLPAEQFF; DNA: TGTGCCTCAACCAATACGGGACTGCCTGCTGAGCAGTTCTTC
V: TRBV7-9; D: TRBD1; size: -; J: TRBJ1-2; CDR3: CASSSGEQGASGYTF; DNA: TGTGCCAGCAGCTCCGGCGAGCAGGGGGCTAGTGGCTACACCTTC
V: TRBV2; D: TRBD2; size: -; J: TRBJ2-1; CDR3: CASRAGELVNEQFF; DNA: TGTGCCAGCCGGGCGGGAGAACTTGTCAATGAGCAGTTCTTC
V: TRBV6-1; D: TRBD1; size: -; J: TRBJ2-6; CDR3: CASSGPGQVPSGANVLTF; DNA: TGTGCCAGCAGTGGGCCGGGACAGGTTCCCTCTGGGGCCAACGTCCTGACTTTC
V: TRBV15; D: TRBD2; size: -; J: TRBJ2-7; CDR3: CATSDKAGGYYEQYF; DNA: TGTGCCACCAGCGACAAAGCGGGAGGGTACTACGAGCAGTACTTC
V: TRBV4-1; D: -; size: -; J: TRBJ1-6; CDR3: CASSPMGTGEVPLHF; DNA: TGCGCCAGCAGCCCCATGGGGACGGGGGAGGTCCCCCTCCACTTT
V: TRBV11-3; D: -; size: -; J: TRBJ1-6; CDR3: CASSLEGGDSPLHF; DNA: TGTGCCAGCAGCTTGGAGGGGGGGGATTCACCCCTCCACTTT
V: TRBV7-2; D: TRBD1; size: -; J: TRBJ1-3; CDR3: CASSPRTGAGNTIYF; DNA: TGTGCCAGCAGCCCGCGAACAGGGGCTGGAAACACCATATATTTT
V: TRBV27; D: -; size: -; J: TRBJ2-1; CDR3: CASSLTREGWFF; DNA: TGTGCCAGCAGTTTAACCAGGGAAGGATGGTTCTTC
V: TRBV19; D: -; size: -; J: TRBJ2-5; CDR3: CASSIRGGSIKETQYF; DNA: TGTGCCAGTAGTATCCGCGGCGGCTCGATTAAAGAGACCCAGTACTTC
V: TRBV28; D: -; size: -; J: TRBJ1-3; CDR3: CASSAFSPRFRERNTIYF; DNA: TGTGCCAGCAGCGCTTTTTCCCCACGGTTCCGGGAGAGAAACACCATATATTTT
V: TRBV28; D: -; size: -; J: TRBJ1-6; CDR3: CASLRTSKKDSPLHF; DNA: TGTGCCAGCCTTAGGACATCCAAAAAAGATTCACCCCTCCACTTT
V: TRBV7-9; D: -; size: -; J: TRBJ1-2; CDR3: CASLQAGIYGYTF; DNA: TGTGCCAGCCTCCAGGCGGGGATTTATGGCTACACCTTC
V: TRBV23-1; D: TRBD1; size: -; J: TRBJ1-5; CDR3: CASSQGFGTGTDQPQHF; DNA: TGCGCCAGCAGTCAGGGGTTCGGGACAGGAACCGATCAGCCCCAGCATTTT
V: TRBV9; D: TRBD2; size: -; J: TRBJ2-5; CDR3: CASSYGTSGGRETQYF; DNA: TGTGCCAGCAGCTATGGGACTAGCGGGGGGAGGGAGACCCAGTACTTC
V: TRBV11-2; D: -; size: -; J: TRBJ2-3; CDR3: CASSLVVTITTDTQYF; DNA: TGTGCCAGCAGCTTAGTTGTGACTATCACCACAGATACGCAGTATTTT
V: TRBV5-1; D: -; size: -; J: TRBJ2-7; CDR3: CASSPLGYEQYF; DNA: TGCGCCAGCAGCCCCCTCGGGTACGAGCAGTACTTC
V: TRBV29-1; D: -; size: -; J: TRBJ2-5; CDR3: CSVEVGPGEGGETQYF; DNA: TGCAGCGTTGAAGTCGGCCCGGGAGAGGGAGGAGAGACCCAGTACTTC
V: TRBV30; D: TRBD1; size: -; J: TRBJ1-5; CDR3: CAWSFGTASNQPQHF; DNA: TGTGCCTGGAGTTTCGGGACAGCCAGCAATCAGCCCCAGCATTTT
V: TRBV4-1; D: -; size: -; J: TRBJ1-2; CDR3: CASSNGETANYGYTF; DNA: TGCGCCAGCAGCAACGGTGAGACAGCTAACTATGGCTACACCTTC
V: TRBV11-2; D: -; size: -; J: TRBJ1-1; CDR3: CASSLGSWGGRNTEAFF; DNA: TGTGCCAGCAGCTTAGGTAGTTGGGGGGGCCGTAACACTGAAGCTTTCTTT
V: TRBV9; D: -; size: -; J: TRBJ1-1; CDR3: CASSVATGPGTEAFF; DNA: TGTGCCAGCAGCGTAGCTACAGGGCCGGGTACTGAAGCTTTCTTT
V: TRBV9; D: -; size: -; J: TRBJ1-2; CDR3: CASSVAGVRVEANYGYTF; DNA: TGTGCCAGCAGCGTAGCGGGAGTGAGGGTTGAGGCTAACTATGGCTACACCTTC
V: TRBV20-1; D: -; size: -; J: TRBJ2-5; CDR3: CSASQETQYF; DNA: TGCAGTGCCTCCCAAGAGACCCAGTACTTC
V: TRBV7-8; D: TRBD1; size: -; J: TRBJ2-7; CDR3: CASSLGDRPSYEQYF; DNA: TGTGCCAGCAGCTTGGGGGACAGGCCCTCCTACGAGCAGTACTTC
V: TRBV2; D: -; size: few; J: TRBJ1-6; CDR3: CASSEDRLGGSPLHF; DNA: TGTGCCAGCAGTGAAGACCGCTTGGGAGGTTCACCCCTCCACTTT